One and the same sample provided the 18 T cell receptor beta chains below, sequenced in a study of blood T cell repertoires in COVID-19. Assay: immunoSEQ multiplex PCR; the TCRdb copy retains only in-frame clones and omits some. The sample has 200,000 to 250,000 clones; about 87% are singletons. The sequenced sample consisted of peripheral blood. The origin of the receptors is a man aged 25-45 years with COVID-19, enrolled during active disease.

This chain uses TRBV4-3 with TRBJ1-2, with D possibly TRBD1 on 6 matching bases. CDR3 length equals 17 residues. V was pared by 4 bases and J by 2 bases, with 20 bases between. The germline V gene encodes CDR1 LGHNA and CDR2 YSLEER. The CDR3 region has the DNA TGCGCCAGCAGCCGGGGGGGCGGACACGCCGAAAACTATGGCTACACCTTC. This sequence encodes CASSRGGGHAENYGYTF.

This chain connects TRBV2 to TRBJ1-1; D may be TRBD1 (6 bases). This CDR3 spans 12 amino acids. V was clipped by 4 bases and J by 5 bases, with 8 bases between them. From germline, CDR1 is SNHLY and CDR2 FYNNEI. The DNA of the CDR3 is TGTGCCAGCAGTGGACAGGAAACTGAAGCTTTCTTT. Protein sequence: CASSGQETEAFF.

The J gene is TRBJ2-7, the V gene TRBV11-2; TRBD1 agrees at 9 bases. Germline V gene sequence: CDR1 SGHAT, CDR2 FQNNGV. The length of the CDR3 is 15 residues. With 6 bases clipped from V and 5 bases from J, the junction kept 11 bases outside the gene matches. CDR3 in DNA: TGTGCCAGCAGTCGGACCGGGACAGGGTTACACGAGCAGTACTTC. This gives the protein CASSRTGTGLHEQYF.

CDR3 DNA: TGTGCCAGCAGCCGCCGCACAGGGGACCCAGCCAAAAACATTCAGTACTTC. Its translation is CASSRRTGDPAKNIQYF. The V and J genes are TRBV7-9 and TRBJ2-4, with 7 bases matching TRBD1. The length of the CDR3 is 17 residues. CDR1 and CDR2 (germline): SEHNR, FQNEAQ (reference sequence). Trimming removed 5 bases from V and 0 bases from J; junction bases left unmatched: 10.

The chain combines TRBV6-5 with TRBJ1-5, with TRBD1 matching 9 bases. CDR1 is MNHEY, CDR2 SVGAGI, per germline. CDR3 length: 14 residues. V dropped 5 bases and J dropped 6; count of bases not matched to a gene: 5. In nucleotides, the CDR3 is TGTGCCAGCAGTCCGACAGGGGGGATTCAGCCCCAGCATTTT. It translates to CASSPTGGIQPQHF.

This sequence joins TRBV20-1 and TRBJ2-7, with 7 bases identical to TRBD1. Unmatched junction bases numbered 6, after V lost 3 bases and J lost 10 bases. Germline CDR1 DFQATT, CDR2 SNEGSKA (reference sequence). The CDR3 length is 11 residues. This CDR3 is CSARWGTDQYF. CDR3 DNA: TGCAGTGCTAGGTGGGGGACAGACCAGTACTTC.

This chain links TRBV28 with TRBJ1-2; a possible D gene is TRBD1 (5 bases). CDR3 length: 13 amino acids. Trimming pared 2 bases from V and 8 bases from J, leaving 12 bases between. Looked up from germline, CDR1 is MDHEN and CDR2 is SYDVKM. In DNA, the CDR3 is TGTGCCAGCAGTTTAATACCGTGGGGCGGCTACACCTTC. Protein: CASSLIPWGGYTF.

The chain is built from TRBV6-1 and TRBJ2-1, with D uncertain. V lost 2 bases and J lost 10, with 12 bases in between. CDR3 length equals 13 residues. The germline V gene encodes CDR1 MNHNS and CDR2 SASEGT. CDR3 nucleotides: TGTGCCAGCAGTGAATCTATCTGGTGGGAGCAGTTCTTC. Protein product: CASSESIWWEQFF.

This clone came up once. The V call is TRBV28, the J call TRBJ1-1; TRBD1 is a possible D gene (5 bases). The CDR3 is made up of 14 amino acids. Trimming pared 5 bases from V and 4 bases from J, leaving 14 bases between. CDR1 is MDHEN and CDR2 is SYDVKM in the germline V gene. CDR3 in amino acids: CASSRGGTSTEAFF. In nucleotides, the CDR3 is TGTGCCAGCAGTCGGGGGGGAACTAGCACTGAAGCTTTCTTT.

The chain carries TRBV5-1 and TRBJ1-5; D might be TRBD1 (5 bases). The V and J ends lost 1 base and 0 bases respectively, with 17 bases between them. The CDR3 consists of 18 residues. Germline-derived CDR1 and CDR2 are SGHRS and YFSETQ. In DNA, the CDR3 is TGCGCCAGCAGCTTGTATCAGGGTTGGGAATATAGCAATCAGCCCCAGCATTTT. It translates to CASSLYQGWEYSNQPQHF.

This chain joins TRBV5-1 and TRBJ1-1; D not resolved. The germline V gene encodes CDR1 SGHRS and CDR2 YFSETQ. Trimming stripped 4 bases from V and 2 bases from J, with 12 bases between. CDR3 length: 14 amino acids. Here the CDR3 DNA reads TGCGCCAGCAGCCCGGGGTTAGCTAACACTGAAGCTTTCTTT. The encoded protein is CASSPGLANTEAFF.

The chain couples TRBV7-8 to TRBJ1-5, with 8 nucleotides matching TRBD1. The trim removed 5 bases at V and 5 bases at J, leaving 5 bases unmatched. In germline, CDR1 is SGHVS, CDR2 FQNEAQ. CDR3 length equals 14 residues. CDR3 region: CASSLGQGYQPQHF. The DNA of the CDR3 is TGTGCCAGCAGCCTAGGACAGGGCTATCAGCCCCAGCATTTT.

This clone was counted a single time. J is TRBJ2-1 and V is TRBV5-4, with D possibly TRBD1 on 5 matching bases. Germline loops: CDR1 SGHNT, CDR2 YYREEE (reference sequence). V was trimmed by 0 bases and J by 0 bases, leaving 13 bases between them. CDR3 size: 17 residues. In nucleotides, the CDR3 is TGTGCCAGCAGCTTGGGCAGGGCCTCTCTCTCCTACAATGAGCAGTTCTTC. This sequence encodes CASSLGRASLSYNEQFF.

The V gene is TRBV24-1, the J gene TRBJ2-2; a weak D match, TRBD1 (6 bases). Deletions cut 3 bases from V and 6 bases from J, with 10 bases between. The CDR3 sequence is 14 residues long. Germline CDR1 KGHDR, CDR2 SFDVKD. The CDR3 protein is CATSDNRVSGELFF. CDR3 nucleotide sequence: TGTGCCACCAGTGATAACAGGGTTTCCGGGGAGCTGTTTTTT.

This chain uses TRBV19 with TRBJ1-1, with a possible D match to TRBD1 (6 bases). V shed 0 bases and J shed 5 bases, with 10 bases lying between them. Germline lookup yields CDR1 LNHDA and CDR2 SQIVND (reference sequence). This CDR3 comprises 14 residues. The CDR3 nucleotides read TGTGCCAGTAGTATAGAAGAAACAGGGACTGAAGCTTTCTTT. This translates into CASSIEETGTEAFF.

V is TRBV7-9 and J is TRBJ2-7; 15 bases are shared with TRBD2. From germline, CDR1 is SEHNR and CDR2 FQNEAQ (reference sequence). The CDR3 spans 15 residues. The ends lost 5 bases at V and 6 bases at J; junction bases unmatched: 5. CDR3 DNA: TGTGCCAGCAGCATCGGACTAGCGGGGGGGCGCGAGCAGTACTTC. This gives the protein CASSIGLAGGREQYF.

This sequence joins TRBV6-1 and TRBJ1-2; D unresolved. Trimming removed 2 bases at V and 4 bases at J, with 14 bases between. Germline CDR1 reads MNHNS; CDR2 reads SASEGT. The CDR3 sequence is 15 residues long. The CDR3 DNA follows: TGTGCCAGCAGTGAAACATCTCAACCCTCCTATGGCTACACCTTC. The encoded protein is CASSETSQPSYGYTF.

The genes are TRBV7-2 and TRBJ1-2, with unresolved D. Trimming cost V 1 base and J 4 bases, with 10 bases left between them. Germline V lookup: CDR1 SGHTA, CDR2 FQGNSA. CDR3 length equals 14 residues. The chain's CDR3 is CASSLDRGSYGYTF. Written as DNA, the CDR3 is TGTGCCAGCAGCTTAGATCGGGGTTCCTATGGCTACACCTTC.